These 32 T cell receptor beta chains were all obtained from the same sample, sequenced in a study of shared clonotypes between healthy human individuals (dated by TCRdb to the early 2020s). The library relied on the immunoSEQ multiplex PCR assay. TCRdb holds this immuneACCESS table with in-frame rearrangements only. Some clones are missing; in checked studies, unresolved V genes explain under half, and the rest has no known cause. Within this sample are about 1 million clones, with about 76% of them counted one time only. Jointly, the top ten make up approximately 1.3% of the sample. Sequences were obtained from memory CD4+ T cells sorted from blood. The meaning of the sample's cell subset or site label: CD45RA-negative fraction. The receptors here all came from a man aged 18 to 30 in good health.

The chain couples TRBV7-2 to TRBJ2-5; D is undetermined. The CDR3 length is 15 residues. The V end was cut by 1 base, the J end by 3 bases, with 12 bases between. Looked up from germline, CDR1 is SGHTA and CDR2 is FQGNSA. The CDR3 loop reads CASSLGLGGEETQYF. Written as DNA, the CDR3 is TGTGCCAGCAGCTTAGGTCTCGGCGGTGAAGAGACCCAGTACTTC.

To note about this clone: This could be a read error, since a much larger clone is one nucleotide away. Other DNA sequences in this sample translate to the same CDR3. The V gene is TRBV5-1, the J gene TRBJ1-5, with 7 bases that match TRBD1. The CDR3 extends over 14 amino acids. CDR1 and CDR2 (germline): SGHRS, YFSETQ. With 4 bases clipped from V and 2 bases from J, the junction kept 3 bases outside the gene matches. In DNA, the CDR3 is TGCGCCAGCAGCCCAGGGACAGGCAATCAGCCCCAGCATTTT. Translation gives CASSPGTGNQPQHF. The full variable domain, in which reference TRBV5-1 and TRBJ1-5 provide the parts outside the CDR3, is KAGVTQTPRYLIKTRGQQVTLSCSPISGHRSVSWYQQTPGQGLQFLFEYFSETQRNKGNFPGRFSGRQFSNSRSEMNVSTLELGDSALYLCASSPGTGNQPQHFGDGTRLSIL.

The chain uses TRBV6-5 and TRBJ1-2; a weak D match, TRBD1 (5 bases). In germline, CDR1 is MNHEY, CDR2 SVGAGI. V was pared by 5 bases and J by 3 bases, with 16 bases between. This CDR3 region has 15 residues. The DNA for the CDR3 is TGTGCCAGCAGTAACACTCCGGGACCTCACTATGGCTACACCTTC. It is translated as CASSNTPGPHYGYTF.

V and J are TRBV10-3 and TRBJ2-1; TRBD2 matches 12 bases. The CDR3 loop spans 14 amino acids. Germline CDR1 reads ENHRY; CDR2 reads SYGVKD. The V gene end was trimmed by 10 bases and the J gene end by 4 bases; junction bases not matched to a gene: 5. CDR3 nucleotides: TGTGCCACCGAACTAGCGGGAGGTTACAATGAGCAGTTCTTC. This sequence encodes CATELAGGYNEQFF.

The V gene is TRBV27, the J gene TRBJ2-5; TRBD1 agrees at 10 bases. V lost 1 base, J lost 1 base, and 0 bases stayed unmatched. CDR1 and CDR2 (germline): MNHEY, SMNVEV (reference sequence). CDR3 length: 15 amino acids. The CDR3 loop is CASSLWDRGQETQYF. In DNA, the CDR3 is TGTGCCAGCAGTTTATGGGACAGGGGCCAAGAGACCCAGTACTTC.

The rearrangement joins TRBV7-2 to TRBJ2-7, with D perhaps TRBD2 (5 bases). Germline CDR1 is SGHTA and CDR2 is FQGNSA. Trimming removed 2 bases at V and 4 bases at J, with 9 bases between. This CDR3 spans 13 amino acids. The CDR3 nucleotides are TGTGCCAGCAGCTTAAGTAGCGTGTACGAGCAGTACTTC. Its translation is CASSLSSVYEQYF.

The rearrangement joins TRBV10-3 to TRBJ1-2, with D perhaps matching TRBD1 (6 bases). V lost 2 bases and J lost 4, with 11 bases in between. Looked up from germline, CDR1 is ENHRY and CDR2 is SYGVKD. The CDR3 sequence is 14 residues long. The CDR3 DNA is TGTGCCATCAGTGAGCCACAGGGCCTCTATGGCTACACCTTC. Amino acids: CAISEPQGLYGYTF.

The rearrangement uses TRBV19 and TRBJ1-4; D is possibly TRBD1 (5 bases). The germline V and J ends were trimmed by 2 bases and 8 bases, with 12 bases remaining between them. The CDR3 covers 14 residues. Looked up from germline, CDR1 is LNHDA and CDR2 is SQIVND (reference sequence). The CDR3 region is CASSIQGSKEKLFF. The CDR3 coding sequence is TGTGCCAGTAGTATACAGGGATCGAAGGAAAAACTGTTTTTT.

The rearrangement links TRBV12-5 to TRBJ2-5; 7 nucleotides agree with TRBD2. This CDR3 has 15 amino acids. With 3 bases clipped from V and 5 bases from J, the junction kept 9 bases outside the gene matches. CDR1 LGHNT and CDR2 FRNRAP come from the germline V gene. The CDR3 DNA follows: TGTGCTAGTGGTTTCCCTCAGCGGGAATGGGAGACCCAGTACTTC. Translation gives CASGFPQREWETQYF.

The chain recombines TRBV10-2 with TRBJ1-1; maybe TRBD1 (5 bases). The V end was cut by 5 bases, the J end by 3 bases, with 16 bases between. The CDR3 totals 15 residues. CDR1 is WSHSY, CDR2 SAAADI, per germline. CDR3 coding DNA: TGCGCCAGCAGTTCTTGGGGGACCAGGGACACTGAAGCTTTCTTT. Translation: CASSSWGTRDTEAFF.

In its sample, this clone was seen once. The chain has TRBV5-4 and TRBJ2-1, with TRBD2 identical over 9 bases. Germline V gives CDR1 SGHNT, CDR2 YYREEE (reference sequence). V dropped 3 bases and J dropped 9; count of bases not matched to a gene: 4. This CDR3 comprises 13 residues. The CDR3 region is CASSSGLASEQFF. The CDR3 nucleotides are TGTGCCAGCAGCTCAGGACTAGCGAGTGAGCAGTTCTTC.

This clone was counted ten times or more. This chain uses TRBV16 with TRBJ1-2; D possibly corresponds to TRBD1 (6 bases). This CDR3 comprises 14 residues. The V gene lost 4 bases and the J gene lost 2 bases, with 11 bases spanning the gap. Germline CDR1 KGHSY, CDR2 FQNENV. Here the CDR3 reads CASSPFQGNYGYTF. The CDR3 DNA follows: TGTGCCAGCAGCCCTTTTCAGGGGAACTATGGCTACACCTTC. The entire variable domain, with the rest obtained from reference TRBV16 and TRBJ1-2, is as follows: GEEVAQTPKHLVRGEGQKAKLYCAPIKGHSYVFWYQQVLKNEFKFLISFQNENVFDETGMPKERFSAKCLPNSPCSLEIQATKLEDSAVYFCASSPFQGNYGYTFGSGTRLTVV.

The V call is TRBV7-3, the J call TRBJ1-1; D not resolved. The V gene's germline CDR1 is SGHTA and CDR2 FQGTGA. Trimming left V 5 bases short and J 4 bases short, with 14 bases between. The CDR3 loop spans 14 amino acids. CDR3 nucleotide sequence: TGTGCCAGCAGCACGGGCCTCAGCGCCACTGAAGCTTTCTTT. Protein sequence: CASSTGLSATEAFF.

The CDR3 DNA reads as TGCGCCAGCAGCCCTACTGGACCCTCTGAAGCTTTCTTT. Protein: CASSPTGPSEAFF. The chain joins TRBV5-1 to TRBJ1-1; D not certain. This CDR3 spans 13 amino acids. Trimming removed 4 bases from V and 6 bases from J, with 13 bases in between. Germline assignment: CDR1 SGHRS and CDR2 YFSETQ.

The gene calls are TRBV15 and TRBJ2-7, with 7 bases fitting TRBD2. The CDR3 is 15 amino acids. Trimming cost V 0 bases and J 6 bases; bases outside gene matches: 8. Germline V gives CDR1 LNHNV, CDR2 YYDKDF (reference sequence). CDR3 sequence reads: CATSRDIGRESEQYF. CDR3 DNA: TGTGCCACCAGCAGAGATATCGGGCGGGAGAGCGAGCAGTACTTC.

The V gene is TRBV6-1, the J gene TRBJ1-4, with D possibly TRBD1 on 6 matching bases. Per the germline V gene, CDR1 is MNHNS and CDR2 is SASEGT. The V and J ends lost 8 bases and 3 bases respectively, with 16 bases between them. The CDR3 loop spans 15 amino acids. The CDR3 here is CASGPWGAANEKLFF. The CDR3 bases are TGTGCCAGCGGCCCTTGGGGGGCGGCTAATGAAAAACTGTTTTTT.

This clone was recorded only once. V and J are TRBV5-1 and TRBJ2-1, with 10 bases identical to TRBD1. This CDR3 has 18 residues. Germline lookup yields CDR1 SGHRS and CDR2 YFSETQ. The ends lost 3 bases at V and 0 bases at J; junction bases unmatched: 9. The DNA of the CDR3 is TGCGCCAGCAGCTCCTGGACAGGGGGTTCCCTCTCCTACAATGAGCAGTTCTTC. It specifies CASSSWTGGSLSYNEQFF. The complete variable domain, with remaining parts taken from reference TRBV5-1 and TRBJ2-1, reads KAGVTQTPRYLIKTRGQQVTLSCSPISGHRSVSWYQQTPGQGLQFLFEYFSETQRNKGNFPGRFSGRQFSNSRSEMNVSTLELGDSALYLCASSSWTGGSLSYNEQFFGPGTRLTVL.

CDR3 sequence (DNA): TGTGCCAGCAGCTTAGCGGGGACAGGGTCCTACAATGAGCAGTTCTTC. The encoded protein is CASSLAGTGSYNEQFF. V and J are TRBV7-8 and TRBJ2-1, with 9 bases fitting TRBD1. Unmatched junction bases numbered 1, after V lost 0 bases and J lost 1 base. The CDR3 runs 16 residues. Germline assignment: CDR1 SGHVS and CDR2 FQNEAQ. Full variable domain (remainder filled in from reference TRBV7-8 and TRBJ2-1): GAGVSQSPRYKVAKRGQDVALRCDPISGHVSLFWYQQALGQGPEFLTYFQNEAQLDKSGLPSDRFFAERPEGSVSTLKIQRTQQEDSAVYLCASSLAGTGSYNEQFFGPGTRLTVL.

CDR3 sequence (DNA): TGTGCCAGCAGCTTGGCCGGGACAGGGCTTGGCGGGAGTGAGACCCAGTACTTC. Translating it yields CASSLAGTGLGGSETQYF. The chain combines TRBV5-5 with TRBJ2-5; 9 positions match TRBD1. Unmatched junction bases numbered 14, after V lost 0 bases and J lost 5 bases. Germline assignment: CDR1 SGHKS and CDR2 YYEKEE (reference sequence). This CDR3 comprises 18 residues.

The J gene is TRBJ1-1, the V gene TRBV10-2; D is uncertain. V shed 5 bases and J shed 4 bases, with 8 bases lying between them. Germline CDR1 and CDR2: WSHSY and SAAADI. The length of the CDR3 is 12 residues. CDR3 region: CASSRGGTEAFF. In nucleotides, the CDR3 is TGCGCCAGCAGTCGAGGTGGCACTGAAGCTTTCTTT.

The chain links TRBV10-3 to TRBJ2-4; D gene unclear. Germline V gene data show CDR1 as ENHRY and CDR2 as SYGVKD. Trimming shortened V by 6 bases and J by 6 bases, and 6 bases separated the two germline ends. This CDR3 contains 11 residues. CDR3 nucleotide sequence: TGTGCCATCAGCGACCTAAACATTCAGTACTTC. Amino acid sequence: CAISDLNIQYF.

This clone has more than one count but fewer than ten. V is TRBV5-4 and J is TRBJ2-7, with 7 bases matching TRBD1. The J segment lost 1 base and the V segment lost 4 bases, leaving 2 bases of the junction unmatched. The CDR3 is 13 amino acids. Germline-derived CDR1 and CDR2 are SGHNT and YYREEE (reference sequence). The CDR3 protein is CASSVDRSYEQYF. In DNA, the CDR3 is TGTGCCAGCAGCGTGGACAGGTCCTACGAGCAGTACTTC.

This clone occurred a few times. The CDR3 nucleotides read TGTGCGATTGGAGTGAACACTGAAGCTTTCTTT. The encoded protein is CAIGVNTEAFF. The rearrangement joins TRBV28 to TRBJ1-1; D unresolved. The germline gives CDR1 MDHEN, CDR2 SYDVKM. CDR3 length: 11 residues.

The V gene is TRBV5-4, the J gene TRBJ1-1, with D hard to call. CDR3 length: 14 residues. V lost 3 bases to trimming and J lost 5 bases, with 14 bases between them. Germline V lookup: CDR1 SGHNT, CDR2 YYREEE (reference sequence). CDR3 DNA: TGTGCCAGCAGCTCAATCCTGGACGGGACTGAAGCTTTCTTT. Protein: CASSSILDGTEAFF.

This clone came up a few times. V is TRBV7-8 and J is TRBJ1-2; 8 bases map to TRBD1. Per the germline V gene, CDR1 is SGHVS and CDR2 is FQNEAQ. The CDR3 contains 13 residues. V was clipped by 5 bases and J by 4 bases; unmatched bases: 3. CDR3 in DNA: TGTGCCAGCAGCCAACAGGGGGGCTATGGCTACACCTTC. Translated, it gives CASSQQGGYGYTF.

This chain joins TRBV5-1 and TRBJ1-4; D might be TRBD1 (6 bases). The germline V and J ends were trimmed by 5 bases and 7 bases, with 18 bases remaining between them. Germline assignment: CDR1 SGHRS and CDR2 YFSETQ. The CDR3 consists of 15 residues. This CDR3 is CASRMGSGAREKLFF. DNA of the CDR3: TGCGCCAGCAGGATGGGATCGGGGGCGCGTGAAAAACTGTTTTTT.

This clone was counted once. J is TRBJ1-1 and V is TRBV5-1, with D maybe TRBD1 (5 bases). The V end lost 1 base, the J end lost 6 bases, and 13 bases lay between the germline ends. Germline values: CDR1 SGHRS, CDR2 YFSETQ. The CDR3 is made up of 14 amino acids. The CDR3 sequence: CASSLSPGAAEAFF. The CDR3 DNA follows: TGCGCCAGCAGCTTGTCCCCCGGGGCGGCTGAAGCTTTCTTT.

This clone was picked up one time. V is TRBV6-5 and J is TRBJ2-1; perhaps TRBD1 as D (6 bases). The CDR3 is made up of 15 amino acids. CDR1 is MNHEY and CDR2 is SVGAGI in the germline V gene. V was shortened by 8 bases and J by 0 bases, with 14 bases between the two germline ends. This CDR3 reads CASAQGRSSYNEQFF. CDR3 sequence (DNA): TGTGCCAGCGCACAGGGACGTAGCTCCTACAATGAGCAGTTCTTC.

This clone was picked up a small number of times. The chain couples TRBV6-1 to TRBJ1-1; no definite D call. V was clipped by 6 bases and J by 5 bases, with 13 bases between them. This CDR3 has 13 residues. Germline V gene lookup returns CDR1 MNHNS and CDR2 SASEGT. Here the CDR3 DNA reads TGTGCCAGCAGGGCGCGGGGAGGAACTGAAGCTTTCTTT. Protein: CASRARGGTEAFF.

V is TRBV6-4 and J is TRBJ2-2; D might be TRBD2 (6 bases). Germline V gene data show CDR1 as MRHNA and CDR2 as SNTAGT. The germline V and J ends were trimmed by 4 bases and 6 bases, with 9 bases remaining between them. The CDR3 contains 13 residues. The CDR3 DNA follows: TGTGCCAGCAGTGCGACTAGTCCCGGGGAGCTGTTTTTT. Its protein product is CASSATSPGELFF.

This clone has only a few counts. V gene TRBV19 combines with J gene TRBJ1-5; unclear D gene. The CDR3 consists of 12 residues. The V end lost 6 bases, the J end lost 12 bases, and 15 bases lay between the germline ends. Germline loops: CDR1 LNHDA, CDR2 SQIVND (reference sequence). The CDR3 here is CASSQHLGDQHF. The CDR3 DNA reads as TGTGCCAGTAGCCAACACCTGGGAGACCAGCATTTT.

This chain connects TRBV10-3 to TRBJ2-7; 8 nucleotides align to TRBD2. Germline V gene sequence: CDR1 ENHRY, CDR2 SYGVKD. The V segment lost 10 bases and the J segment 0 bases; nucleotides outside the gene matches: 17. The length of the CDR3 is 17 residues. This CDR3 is CASSYSRPGTSSYEQYF. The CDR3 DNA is TGTGCCAGCAGCTACTCCAGACCCGGGACTAGCTCCTACGAGCAGTACTTC.